This T cell receptor beta chain was profiled in a study of persistence of HIV-infected CD4 T cells. On the study more broadly: Isolated cells were CMV- and HIV-1 Gag-responding CD4+ T cells. Blood samples, up to about 200 mL, came from multiple time points, except two leukapheresis donors sampled once.

The immunoSEQ assay was version 4, run in survey mode. The repertoire was sequenced with immunoSEQ multiplex PCR; TCRdb's copy has only in-frame clones and lacks some. The sample comprises roughly 35,000 clones, more than 70% of which are singletons, and around 1.5% rests with the top ten. Lysates of CMV-infected fibroblasts at 10 ug/mL stimulated these cells. Memory cells lacking CD40L and CD69 with high CD45RO were sorted. PBMCs were depleted of CD8+ T cells before stimulation. From germline, CDR1 is SGHRS and CDR2 YFSETQ. Trimming took 0 bases from V and 14 from J; bases not matched to a gene: 6. The CDR3 spans 13 residues. A note on this clone: The antigen is unknown.

The sample in question was CD4+ T cells sorted from PBMCs after approximately 20-hour stimulation, obtained from a patient who received antiretroviral therapy. The chain links TRBV5-1 to TRBJ2-1, with 9 bases aligning to TRBD1. The sequence derives from an adult man with HIV who was CMV-seropositive. CDR3 DNA: TGCGCCAGCAGCTTGGGGGACAGGGAAAAAAAGTTCTTC. This translates into CASSLGDREKKFF.